This T cell receptor (beta chain) was sequenced for a study of technical replicates of blood from several donors. Trimming took 0 bases from V and 3 from J, leaving 10 bases between them. CDR3 length: 15 residues. The germline CDR1 and CDR2 sequences are SGHRS and YFSETQ. Profiling relied on immunoSEQ multiplex PCR, and the TCRdb table lists in-frame clones only, not all of them. Among more than 70,000 clones, approximately 97% were seen once, and the ten largest hold less than 0.25%. Sequencing was performed on T cells isolated from PBMCs. This sequence was found in a human donor in good health. V and J are TRBV5-1 and TRBJ1-5, with D possibly matching TRBD1 (5 bases). The CDR3 DNA reads TGCGCCAGCAGCTTGGGATGGGGCAACAATCAGCCCCAGCATTTT. This codes for CASSLGWGNNQPQHF.